This TCR beta chain was identified during a study of T cell repertoires in cytomegalovirus infection (dated by TCRdb to between 2018 and 2020). Looking at the study overall: Peptide stimulations targeted recently identified HLA-C-restricted CMV epitopes, whose presentation resists viral immunomodulation, together with well-studied HLA-B-restricted epitopes. Donor HLA type was relevant to the analysis, because carriage of CMV infection together with the matching HLA type was indicated by public TCR beta signatures.

In regard to this clonotype: There is no known antigen for this receptor. Base qualities are not at hand, and no much larger clone is one base apart.

General conclusions and limits of the study: In both this cohort and an independent roughly 350-donor cohort, the cumulative frequency of public TCR beta family members distinguished carriers of CMV infection plus the relevant HLA type. The ex vivo response was dominated by HLA-C-restricted CMV-specific TCR beta clonotypes, which also provided the single most frequent clonotype in two of eight donors.

This specimen's treatment or condition label, per the study, means: in vitro stimulation with specific CMV peptide epitopes to enrich CMV-specific T cells. The germline V gene (reference sequence) sets CDR1 to MNHNY and CDR2 to SVGAGI. V and J are trimmed by 8 bases and 1 base, and the gene matches miss 11 bases of the junction. From the cysteine up to the phenylalanine, the CDR3 has a length of 16 residues. Of the read, only the CDR3 DNA is kept; its 48 bases are in frame from base 1. The instrument was an Illumina HiSeq 1500. The raw public reads went through TCRdb reprocessing: fastp at Q25, MiXCR clone calling, in-frame beta chains kept. When rows share a CDR3 protein, they turn into one entry using the most common DNA and genes. The sample records about 920,000 distinct CDR3 sequences, approximately 31% of which are singletons. Clones ranked in the top ten supply about 14% of the sample.

Here the chain combines TRBV6-6 and TRBJ2-5; 9 central nucleotides agree with TRBD2. Sequencing was performed on cultured CD8+ T cells from PBMCs, taken from culture after CMV antigen stimulation. The sequence was obtained from a human donor in good health (CMV status not recorded). Some clones in this sample may be carry-over from other donors' samples. CDR3 loop: CASLWGSGGPQETQYF. Here is the DNA: TGTGCCAGCCTCTGGGGTAGCGGGGGACCCCAAGAGACCCAGTACTTC.